This T cell receptor (beta chain) was sequenced in a study of identifying expanded T cells in peripheral blood. This clone was seen just once. The CDR3 covers 12 residues. Germline lookup yields CDR1 SGHVS and CDR2 FNYEAQ. V lost 2 bases to trimming and J lost 14 bases, with 14 bases between them. The repertoire was sequenced with immunoSEQ multiplex PCR; TCRdb's copy has only in-frame clones and lacks some. The sample consists of over 100,000 clones, about 85% of them appearing once. The chain is built from TRBV7-6 and TRBJ2-3, with D unclear. The sequenced sample was blood. This sequence originates from a person between 18 and 70 years old in good health. The CDR3 loop is CASSLKGSHPYF. CDR3 nucleotides: TGTGCCAGCAGCTTAAAGGGCAGCCACCCGTATTTT.